The clone carrying this T cell receptor (beta chain) was counted a few times. Some clones are missing from TCRdb's copy, which holds only in-frame ones; the method was immunoSEQ multiplex PCR. The sample has around 40,000 clones, roughly two thirds seen once. This record comes from a study of cytotoxic CD8 clonotypes in ibrutinib-treated CLL. The material was PBMCs, obtained at disease progression, from a patient treated with ibrutinib. This clonotype was sampled from a human donor with chronic lymphocytic leukemia.

The CDR3 protein is CASRPGQLSEKLFF. The CDR3 DNA is TGCGCCAGCAGGCCGGGACAGCTAAGTGAAAAACTGTTTTTT. J is TRBJ1-4 and V is TRBV5-1, with 7 nucleotides matching TRBD1. CDR1 and CDR2 from the germline V gene are SGHRS and YFSETQ. This CDR3 is built from 14 residues. Trimming at V came to 5 bases and at J to 7 bases, leaving 8 bases not matched to a gene.